This T cell receptor beta chain was recovered during a study of post-analysis software for immune sequencing data. The CDR3 loop spans 19 amino acids. The germline V gene encodes CDR1 SGHRS and CDR2 YFSETQ. Germline trimming cut 4 bases from V and 0 bases from J; bases unmatched to any gene: 14. As to this clonotype: Its antigen remains unknown.

Notes on the study in general: Compared with controls, patients showed significantly lower normalized Chao1 diversity. Relative to controls, patients had about 5 TRBV segments at higher frequency, with TRBV5-6, TRBV5-1 and TRBV20-1 among these.

The authors incorporated unique molecular identifiers into the TCR beta cDNA libraries. TCRdb re-called the PCR reads with MiXCR, one entry per CDR3 protein. This sample has about 540,000 distinct CDR3 sequences, with roughly 34% found just once. The clonotype was recovered from a girl aged 2-17 years with multiple sclerosis. The V call is TRBV5-1, the J call TRBJ2-3; 10 bases are a match to TRBD1. The specimen sequenced was blood. Here the CDR3 reads CASSPLGDRGLSSTDTQYF. In nucleotides, the CDR3 is TGCGCCAGCAGCCCCCTGGGGGACAGGGGTCTTTCTAGCACAGATACGCAGTATTTT.